A single T cell receptor (beta chain) is shown here with its context. This specimen belongs to a study of T cell responses to AZD1222 COVID-19 vaccine. This table comes from immunoSEQ multiplex PCR, and its TCRdb copy is limited to in-frame clones, with some not included. The data contain some 140,000 clones, over 90% of them singletons. Losses at the gene ends were 1 base for V and 3 bases for J; bases not matched to a gene: 11. The CDR3 has 18 amino acids. CDR1 is LGHNA and CDR2 is YNFKEQ in the germline V gene. J is TRBJ2-2 and V is TRBV4-2; 7 bases align to TRBD2. This specimen consisted of peripheral blood, obtained on day 0 of AZD1222 vaccination. The sequence was obtained from an adult in good health. CDR3 amino acids: CASSQGLAGAGYTGELFF. The CDR3 DNA reads TGTGCCAGCAGCCAAGGGTTGGCGGGAGCCGGGTACACCGGGGAGCTGTTTTTT.